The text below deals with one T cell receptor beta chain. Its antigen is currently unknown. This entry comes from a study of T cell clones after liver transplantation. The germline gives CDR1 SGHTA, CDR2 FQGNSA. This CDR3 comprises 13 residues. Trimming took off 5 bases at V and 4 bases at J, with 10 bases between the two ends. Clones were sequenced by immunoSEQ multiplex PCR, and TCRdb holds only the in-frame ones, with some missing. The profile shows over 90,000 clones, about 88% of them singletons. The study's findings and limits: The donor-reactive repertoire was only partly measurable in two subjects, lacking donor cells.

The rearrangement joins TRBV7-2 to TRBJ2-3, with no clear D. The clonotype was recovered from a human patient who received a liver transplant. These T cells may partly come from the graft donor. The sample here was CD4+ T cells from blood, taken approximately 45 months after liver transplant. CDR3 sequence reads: CASSLNLPDTQYF. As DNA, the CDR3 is TGTGCCAGCAGCCTTAACCTCCCAGATACGCAGTATTTT.